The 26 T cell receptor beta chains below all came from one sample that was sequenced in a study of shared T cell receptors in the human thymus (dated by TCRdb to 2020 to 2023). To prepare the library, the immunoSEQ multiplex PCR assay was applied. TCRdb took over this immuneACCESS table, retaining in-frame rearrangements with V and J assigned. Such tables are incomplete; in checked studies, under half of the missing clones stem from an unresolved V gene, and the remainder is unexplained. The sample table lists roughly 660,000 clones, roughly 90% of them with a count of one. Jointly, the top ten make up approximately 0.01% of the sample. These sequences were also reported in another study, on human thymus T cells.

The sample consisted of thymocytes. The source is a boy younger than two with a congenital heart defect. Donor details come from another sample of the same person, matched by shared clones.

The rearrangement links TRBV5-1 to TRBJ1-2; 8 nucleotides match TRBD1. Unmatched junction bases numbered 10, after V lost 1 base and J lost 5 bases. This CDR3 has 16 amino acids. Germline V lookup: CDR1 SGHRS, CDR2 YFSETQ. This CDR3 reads CASSLFDKGQEYGYTF. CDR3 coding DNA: TGCGCCAGCAGCTTGTTTGACAAGGGACAGGAGTATGGCTACACCTTC.

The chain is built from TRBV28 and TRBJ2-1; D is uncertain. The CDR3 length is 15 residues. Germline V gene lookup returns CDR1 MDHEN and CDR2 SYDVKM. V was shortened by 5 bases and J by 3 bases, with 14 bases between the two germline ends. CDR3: CASSAAESVYNEQFF. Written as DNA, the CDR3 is TGTGCCAGCAGTGCTGCGGAAAGCGTCTACAATGAGCAGTTCTTC.

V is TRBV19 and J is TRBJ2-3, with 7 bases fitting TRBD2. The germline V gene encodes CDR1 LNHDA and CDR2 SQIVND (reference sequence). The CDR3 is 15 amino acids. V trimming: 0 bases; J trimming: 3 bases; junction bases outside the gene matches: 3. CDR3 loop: CASSIEGGSTDTQYF. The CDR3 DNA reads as TGTGCCAGTAGTATAGAGGGGGGGAGTACAGATACGCAGTATTTT.

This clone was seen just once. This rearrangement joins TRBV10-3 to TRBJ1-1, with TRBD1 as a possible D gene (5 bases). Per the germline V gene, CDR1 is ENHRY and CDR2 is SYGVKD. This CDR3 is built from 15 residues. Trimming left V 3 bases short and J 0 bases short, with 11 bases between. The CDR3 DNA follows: TGTGCCATCAGTGATTACAGGCGGTTGAACACTGAAGCTTTCTTT. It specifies CAISDYRRLNTEAFF.

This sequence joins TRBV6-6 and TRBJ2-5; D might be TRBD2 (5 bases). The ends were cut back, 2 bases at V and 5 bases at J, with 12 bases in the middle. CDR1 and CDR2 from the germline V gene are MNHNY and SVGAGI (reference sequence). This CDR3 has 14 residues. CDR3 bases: TGTGCCAGCAGTTACGAGGGAATTGGCGAGACCCAGTACTTC. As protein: CASSYEGIGETQYF.

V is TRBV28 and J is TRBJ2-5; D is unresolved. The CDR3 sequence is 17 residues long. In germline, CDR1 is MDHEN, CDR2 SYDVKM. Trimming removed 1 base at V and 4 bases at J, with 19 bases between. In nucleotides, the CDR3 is TGTGCCAGCAGTTTATCTGGGTACATCTTCGAGGCAGAGACCCAGTACTTC. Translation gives CASSLSGYIFEAETQYF.

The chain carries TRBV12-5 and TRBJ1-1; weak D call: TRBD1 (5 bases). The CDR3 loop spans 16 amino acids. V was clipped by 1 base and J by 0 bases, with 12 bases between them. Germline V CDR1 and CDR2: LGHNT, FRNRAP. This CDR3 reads CASGLAPGAMNTEAFF. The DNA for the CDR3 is TGTGCTAGTGGTTTGGCCCCTGGGGCGATGAACACTGAAGCTTTCTTT.

The CDR3 protein is CAILDWLTDTQYF. The CDR3 coding sequence is TGTGCCATCCTGGACTGGTTGACAGATACGCAGTATTTT. The genes are TRBV10-3 and TRBJ2-3; D may be TRBD2 (5 bases). CDR1 ENHRY and CDR2 SYGVKD come from the germline V gene. Trimming shortened V by 8 bases and J by 3 bases, and 12 bases separated the two germline ends. The CDR3 sequence is 13 residues long.

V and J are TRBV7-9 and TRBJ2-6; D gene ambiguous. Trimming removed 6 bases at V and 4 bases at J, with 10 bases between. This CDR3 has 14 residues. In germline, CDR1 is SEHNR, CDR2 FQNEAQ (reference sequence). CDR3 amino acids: CASRLNAGANVLTF. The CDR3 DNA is TGTGCCAGCAGACTAAACGCGGGGGCCAACGTCCTGACTTTC. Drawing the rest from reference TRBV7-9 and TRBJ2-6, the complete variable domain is DTGVSQNPRHKITKRGQNVTFRCDPISEHNRLYWYRQTLGQGPEFLTYFQNEAQLEKSRLLSDRFSAERPKGSFSTLEIQRTEQGDSAMYLCASRLNAGANVLTFGAGSRLTVL.

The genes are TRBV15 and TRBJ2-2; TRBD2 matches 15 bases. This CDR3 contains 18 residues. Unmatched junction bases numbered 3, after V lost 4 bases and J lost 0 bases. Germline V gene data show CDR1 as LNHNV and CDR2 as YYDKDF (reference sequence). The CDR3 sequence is CATSTRTSGRANTGELFF. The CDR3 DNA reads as TGTGCCACCAGCACCCGGACTAGCGGGAGGGCGAACACCGGGGAGCTGTTTTTT.

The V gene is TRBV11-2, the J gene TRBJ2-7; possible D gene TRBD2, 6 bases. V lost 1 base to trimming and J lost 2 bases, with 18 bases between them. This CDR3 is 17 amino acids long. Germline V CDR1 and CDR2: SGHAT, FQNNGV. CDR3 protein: CASSLAGVADPTYEQYF. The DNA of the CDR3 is TGTGCCAGCAGCTTAGCGGGGGTGGCAGACCCTACCTACGAGCAGTACTTC.

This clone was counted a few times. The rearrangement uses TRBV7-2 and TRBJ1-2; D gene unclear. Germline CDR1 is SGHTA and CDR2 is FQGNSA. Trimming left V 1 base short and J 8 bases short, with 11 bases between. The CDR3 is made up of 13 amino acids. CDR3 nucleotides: TGTGCCAGCAGCTTAGGGGAGAAAAGGGGCTACACCTTC. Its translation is CASSLGEKRGYTF.

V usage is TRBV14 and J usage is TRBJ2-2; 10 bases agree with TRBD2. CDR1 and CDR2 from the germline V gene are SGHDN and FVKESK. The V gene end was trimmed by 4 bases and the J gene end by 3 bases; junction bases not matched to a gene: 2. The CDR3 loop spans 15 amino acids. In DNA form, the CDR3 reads TGTGCCAGCAGCCCGCTAGCGGGAGACACCGGGGAGCTGTTTTTT. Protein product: CASSPLAGDTGELFF.

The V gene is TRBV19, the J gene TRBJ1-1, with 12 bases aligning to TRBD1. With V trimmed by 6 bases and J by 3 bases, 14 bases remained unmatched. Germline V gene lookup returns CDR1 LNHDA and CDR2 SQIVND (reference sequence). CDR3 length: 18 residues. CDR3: CASSIGTGGAGRDTEAFF. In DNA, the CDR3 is TGTGCCAGTAGCATTGGGACAGGGGGCGCTGGAAGGGACACTGAAGCTTTCTTT.

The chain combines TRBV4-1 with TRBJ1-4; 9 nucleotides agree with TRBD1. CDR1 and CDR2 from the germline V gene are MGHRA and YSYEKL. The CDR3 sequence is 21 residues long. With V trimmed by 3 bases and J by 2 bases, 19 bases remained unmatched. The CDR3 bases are TGCGCCAGCAGCCATCGCCCCTCCCCCCGGGACAGGGCCGGGACTAATGAAAAACTGTTTTTT. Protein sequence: CASSHRPSPRDRAGTNEKLFF.

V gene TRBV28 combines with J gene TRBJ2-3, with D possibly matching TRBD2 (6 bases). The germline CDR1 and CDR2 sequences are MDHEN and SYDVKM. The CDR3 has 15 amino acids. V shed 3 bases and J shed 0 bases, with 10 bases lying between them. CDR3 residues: CASSLVADSTDTQYF. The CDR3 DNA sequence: TGTGCCAGCAGTTTGGTAGCGGACAGCACAGATACGCAGTATTTT.

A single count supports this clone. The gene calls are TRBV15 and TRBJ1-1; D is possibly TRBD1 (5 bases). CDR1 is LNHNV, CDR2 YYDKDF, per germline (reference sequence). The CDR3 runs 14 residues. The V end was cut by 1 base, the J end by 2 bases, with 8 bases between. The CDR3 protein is CATSRVGDNTEAFF. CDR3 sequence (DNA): TGTGCCACCAGCAGAGTAGGGGATAACACTGAAGCTTTCTTT.

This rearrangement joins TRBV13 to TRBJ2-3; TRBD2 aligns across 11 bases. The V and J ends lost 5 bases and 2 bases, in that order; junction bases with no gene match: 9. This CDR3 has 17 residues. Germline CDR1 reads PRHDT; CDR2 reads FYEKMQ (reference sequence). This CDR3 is CASSQGLAAYLTDTQYF. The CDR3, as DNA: TGTGCCAGCAGCCAGGGACTAGCGGCCTACCTCACAGATACGCAGTATTTT.

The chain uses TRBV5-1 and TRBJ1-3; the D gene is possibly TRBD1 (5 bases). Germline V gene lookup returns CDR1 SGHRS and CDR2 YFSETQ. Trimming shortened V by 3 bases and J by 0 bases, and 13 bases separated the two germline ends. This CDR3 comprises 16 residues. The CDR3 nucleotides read TGCGCCAGCAGCTCCGATCAGGGCTACTCTGGAAACACCATATATTTT. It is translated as CASSSDQGYSGNTIYF.

CDR3 nucleotides: TGTGCCAGCTCTAACCGGGACAGGGGGGATCCTTGGGACACCGGGGAGCTGTTTTTT. Translated: CASSNRDRGDPWDTGELFF. This chain joins TRBV28 and TRBJ2-2; the match to TRBD1 covers 11 bases. The CDR3 totals 19 residues. V shed 8 bases and J 3 bases; nucleotides not matched to a gene: 17. Per germline, CDR1 MDHEN and CDR2 SYDVKM.

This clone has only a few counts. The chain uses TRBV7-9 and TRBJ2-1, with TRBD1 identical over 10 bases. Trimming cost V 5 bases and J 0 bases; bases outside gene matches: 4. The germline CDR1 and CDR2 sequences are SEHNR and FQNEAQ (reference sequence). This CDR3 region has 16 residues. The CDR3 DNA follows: TGTGCCAGCAGCCCAGACAGGGGGCCCTCCTACAATGAGCAGTTCTTC. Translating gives CASSPDRGPSYNEQFF.

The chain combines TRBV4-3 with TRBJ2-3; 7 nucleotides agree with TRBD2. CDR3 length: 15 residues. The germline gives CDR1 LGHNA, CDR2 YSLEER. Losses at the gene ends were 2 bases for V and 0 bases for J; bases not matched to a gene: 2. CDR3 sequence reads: CASSQLAASTDTQYF. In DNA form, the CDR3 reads TGCGCCAGCAGCCAACTAGCGGCTAGCACAGATACGCAGTATTTT.

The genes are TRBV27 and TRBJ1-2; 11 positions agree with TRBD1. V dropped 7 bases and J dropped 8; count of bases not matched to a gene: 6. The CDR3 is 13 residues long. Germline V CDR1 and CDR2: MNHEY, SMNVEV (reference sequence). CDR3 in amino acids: CASTDRGRSGYTF. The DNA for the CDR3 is TGTGCCAGCACGGACAGGGGGCGTTCCGGCTACACCTTC.

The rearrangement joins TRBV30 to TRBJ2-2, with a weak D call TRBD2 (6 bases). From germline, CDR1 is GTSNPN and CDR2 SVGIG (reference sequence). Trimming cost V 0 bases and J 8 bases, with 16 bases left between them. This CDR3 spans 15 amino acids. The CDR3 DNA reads TGTGCCTGGAGTGTTCTAGGCGGGACGCGGGGGGAGCTGTTTTTT. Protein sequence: CAWSVLGGTRGELFF.

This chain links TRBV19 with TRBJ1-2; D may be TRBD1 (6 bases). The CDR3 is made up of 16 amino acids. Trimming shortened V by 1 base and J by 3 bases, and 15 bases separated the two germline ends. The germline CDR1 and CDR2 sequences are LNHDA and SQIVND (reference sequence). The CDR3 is CASSIGPYRADYGYTF. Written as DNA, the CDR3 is TGTGCCAGTAGTATAGGCCCATACAGGGCCGACTATGGCTACACCTTC.

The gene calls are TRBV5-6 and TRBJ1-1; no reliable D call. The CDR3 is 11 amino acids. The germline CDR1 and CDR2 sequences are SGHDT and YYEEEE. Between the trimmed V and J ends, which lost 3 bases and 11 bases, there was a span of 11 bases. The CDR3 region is CASSWAGMAFF. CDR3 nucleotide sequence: TGTGCCAGCAGCTGGGCCGGGATGGCTTTCTTT.